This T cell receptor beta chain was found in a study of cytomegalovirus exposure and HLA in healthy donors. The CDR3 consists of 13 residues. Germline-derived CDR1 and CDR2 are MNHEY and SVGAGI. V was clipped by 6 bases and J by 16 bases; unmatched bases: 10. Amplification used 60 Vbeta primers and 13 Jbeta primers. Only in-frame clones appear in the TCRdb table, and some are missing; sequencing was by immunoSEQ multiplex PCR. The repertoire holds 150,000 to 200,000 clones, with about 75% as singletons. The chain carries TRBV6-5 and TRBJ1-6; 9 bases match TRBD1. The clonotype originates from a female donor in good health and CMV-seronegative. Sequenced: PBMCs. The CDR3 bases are TGTGCCAGCAGGGGACAGGGAGCTCCGGTGCTCCACTTT. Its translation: CASRGQGAPVLHF.